This entry concerns a single T cell receptor (beta chain). This CDR3 has 13 amino acids. Germline CDR1 and CDR2: WSHSY and SAAADI. V gave up 2 bases and J gave up 4 bases, with 9 bases separating them. Donors were grouped by their self-reported clinical history. This record comes from a study of blood T cell repertoires in COVID-19. Study summary: PBMCs, B-cell-depleted T cells, or T cells were the source of the cDNA or gDNA that made up the material.

Generated by immunoSEQ multiplex PCR, the TCRdb table keeps only in-frame clones and is missing some. In the table there are about 210,000 clones, 84% of which are singletons. The sequenced sample was PBMCs or T cells enriched from blood (not recorded which). This rearrangement joins TRBV10-2 to TRBJ2-7, with D perhaps matching TRBD2 (5 bases). This clonotype originated in a young woman who had been exposed to COVID-19. CDR3 in DNA: TGCGCCAGCAGTGAGGGGAGTTTGTACGAGCAGTACTTC. Residues: CASSEGSLYEQYF.